These 13 T cell receptor beta chains were all obtained from the same sample, sequenced in a study of blood T cell repertoires in COVID-19. The data were produced by immunoSEQ multiplex PCR, yet TCRdb's version contains in-frame clones alone and is incomplete. The sample lists more than 85,000 clones, approximately 87% occurring once. Sequencing was done on a sample of peripheral blood. These receptors were taken from a woman aged 45-65 years with acute or convalescent COVID-19.

This chain links TRBV11-2 with TRBJ2-7, with 7 nucleotides matching TRBD2. The germline V gene has CDR1 SGHAT and CDR2 FQNNGV. This CDR3 comprises 15 residues. The V segment lost 2 bases and the J segment 3 bases; nucleotides outside the gene matches: 7. The CDR3 loop reads CASSLRSGLLYEQYF. DNA for the CDR3: TGTGCCAGCAGCTTAAGATCGGGACTACTCTACGAGCAGTACTTC.

This clone was detected a few times. Other DNA sequences in the same sample also yield this CDR3. This rearrangement joins TRBV2 to TRBJ1-1; 7 nucleotides line up with TRBD1. This CDR3 region has 13 residues. CDR1 is SNHLY and CDR2 is FYNNEI in the germline V gene. With 6 bases clipped from V and 0 bases from J, the junction kept 1 base outside the gene matches. CDR3 DNA sequence: TGTGCCAGCAGGGGACAGATGAACACTGAAGCTTTCTTT. This gives the protein CASRGQMNTEAFF.

The chain couples TRBV9 to TRBJ1-3; 7 bases line up with TRBD1. J was trimmed by 0 bases and V by 4 bases; bases with no gene match: 10. The CDR3 has 17 residues. CDR1 is SGDLS, CDR2 YYNGEE, per germline. As DNA, the CDR3 is TGTGCCAGCAGCTACGGGGACAGTCGTTTCTCTGGAAACACCATATATTTT. Its protein is CASSYGDSRFSGNTIYF.

V usage is TRBV27 and J usage is TRBJ2-1; the match to TRBD2 covers 10 bases. The V gene's germline CDR1 is MNHEY and CDR2 SMNVEV (reference sequence). The CDR3 consists of 15 residues. The V segment lost 6 bases and the J segment 2 bases; nucleotides outside the gene matches: 4. The DNA for the CDR3 is TGTGCCAGCAGGCCACTAGCGGGGACCTACAATGAGCAGTTCTTC. This sequence encodes CASRPLAGTYNEQFF.

V gene TRBV6-5 combines with J gene TRBJ1-3; D remains unclear. This CDR3 is 15 amino acids long. The V and J ends lost 5 bases and 4 bases respectively, with 15 bases between them. Per germline, CDR1 MNHEY and CDR2 SVGAGI. The CDR3, as DNA: TGTGCCAGCAGTCCTCGGGAACCGGGAGGAAACACCATATATTTT. Translating it yields CASSPREPGGNTIYF.

This clone has only one observation. The V gene is TRBV9, the J gene TRBJ2-1; 7 positions agree with TRBD2. The CDR3 spans 13 residues. J gave up 7 bases and V 3 bases, and 4 bases lay outside the gene matches. CDR1 and CDR2 from the germline V gene are SGDLS and YYNGEE. The chain's CDR3 is CASSGDYPNEQFF. DNA for the CDR3: TGTGCCAGCAGCGGGGACTATCCTAATGAGCAGTTCTTC.

This chain joins TRBV6-7 and TRBJ2-1, with D perhaps matching TRBD2 (6 bases). TRBV6-7 is flagged as an ORF with uncertain function. V was shortened by 6 bases and J by 3 bases, with 18 bases between the two germline ends. The CDR3 has 16 amino acids. CDR3 nucleotide sequence: TGTGCCAGCAGCCTACCGGGAGAAACCCACTACAATGAGCAGTTCTTC. It encodes CASSLPGETHYNEQFF.

The chain joins TRBV20-1 to TRBJ1-2; D not certain. This CDR3 has 11 amino acids. Germline V gene sequence: CDR1 DFQATT, CDR2 SNEGSKA (reference sequence). Trimming removed 8 bases from V and 7 bases from J, with 14 bases in between. The CDR3 is CSRSDGSGYTF. The CDR3 nucleotides read TGCAGTCGTTCGGACGGGAGTGGCTACACCTTC.

The J gene is TRBJ1-6, the V gene TRBV28; D is perhaps TRBD1 (6 bases). Germline CDR1 is MDHEN and CDR2 is SYDVKM. The CDR3 runs 14 residues. V was pared by 6 bases and J by 5 bases, with 11 bases between. The CDR3 nucleotides are TGTGCCAGCAGACCCGGGACAAATAATTCACCCCTCCACTTT. Protein: CASRPGTNNSPLHF.

The chain is built from TRBV3-1 (or the pseudogene TRBV3-2) and TRBJ1-5; 8 bases align to TRBD1. The CDR3 contains 14 residues. Trimming cost V 4 bases and J 4 bases; bases outside gene matches: 3. Looked up from germline, CDR1 is LGHDT and CDR2 is YNNKEL (reference sequence). DNA for the CDR3: TGTGCCAGCAGCCGGACAGGGAAGAATCAGCCCCAGCATTTT. This sequence encodes CASSRTGKNQPQHF.

V and J are TRBV23-1 and TRBJ1-4; D uncertain. TRBV23-1 is filed as an ORF, its function uncertain. The CDR3 runs 10 residues. Between the trimmed V and J ends, which lost 0 bases and 16 bases, there was a span of 6 bases. The CDR3 DNA sequence: TGCGCCAGCAGTCAATCCGGGAAGTTTTTT. This encodes CASSQSGKFF.

Only one count was recorded for this clone. The chain couples TRBV6-5 to TRBJ1-2, with 10 bases identical to TRBD1. This CDR3 contains 16 residues. Losses at the gene ends were 2 bases for V and 5 bases for J; bases not matched to a gene: 8. CDR1 is MNHEY and CDR2 is SVGAGI in the germline V gene. This CDR3 is CASSYTSPGQGYGYTF. Written as DNA, the CDR3 is TGTGCCAGCAGTTACACTTCGCCGGGACAGGGGTATGGCTACACCTTC.

This chain links TRBV6-6 with TRBJ2-2; a weak D match, TRBD1 (5 bases). Germline lookup yields CDR1 MNHNY and CDR2 SVGAGI (reference sequence). V was shortened by 0 bases and J by 1 base, with 9 bases between the two germline ends. There are 16 residues in the CDR3. DNA of the CDR3: TGTGCCAGCAGTTACTCAGGGGCTAGGAACACCGGGGAGCTGTTTTTT. Translating gives CASSYSGARNTGELFF.